The TCR beta chain described here comes from a study of molecular identifiers for immune sequencing clone quantification. Study context: In replicates, RNA taken from roughly 18,000 or 92,000 naive CD8 cells was divided five ways, and four portions underwent sequencing.

The CDR3 extends over 13 amino acids. Trimming stripped 4 bases from V and 1 base from J, with 7 bases between. Germline CDR1 is LGHDT and CDR2 is YNNKEL (reference sequence). Regarding this clonotype: Antigen unknown. This could be a read error, since a much larger clone is one nucleotide away. Without the conserved terminal phenylalanine or tryptophan, this CDR3 likely stems from a read error.

Study results and limitations: Clones exceeding 20 RNA copies carried over 98% of effector molecules but under 1% of naive-cell molecules.

TCRdb processed the PCR reads anew with MiXCR; each CDR3 protein has one entry. The sample records a few hundred thousand distinct CDR3 sequences, roughly a fifth being singletons. Sequenced: naive CD8+ T cells from blood, with Jurkat cell RNA spiked in. Regarding subset: FACS-sorted CD8+CD4-CCR7+CD45RA+ naive T cells. The sequence was obtained from a human donor in good health. Some libraries in this study had Jurkat cell RNA spiked in. V usage is TRBV3-1 and J usage is TRBJ2-5; no definite D call. CDR3 loop: CASSPALQETQYL. The CDR3 nucleotides read TGTGCCAGCAGCCCCGCCCTCCAAGAGACCCAGTACCTC.